This T cell receptor beta chain comes out of a study of T-cell memory formation after mild COVID-19. This clonotype was seen more than once but under ten times. Its antigen is still unknown. Study outcomes and limitations: Some responding clones appeared in pre-infection memory, suggesting cross-reactive memory joined.

MiXCR, applied by TCRdb to the 5' RACE reads, yields one record per CDR3 protein. The profile shows some 600,000 distinct CDR3 sequences, roughly 17% of them singletons. The clonotype originates from an adult woman who had mild COVID-19 (a few samples of this study predate the infection). Cell type and time point are not known. Sample: PBMCs or a T cell subset sorted from them (not recorded which).

The CDR3, as DNA: TGCAGTGCTCAGACTTACGGCGGGGAGCTGTTTTTT. It specifies CSAQTYGGELFF. The V gene is TRBV20-1, the J gene TRBJ2-2; D not certain. With 5 bases removed from V and 7 bases from J, the gap between germline ends came to 11 bases. The CDR3 contains 12 residues. Germline V lookup: CDR1 DFQATT, CDR2 SNEGSKA (reference sequence).